These 27 T cell receptor beta chains came from one sample sequenced in a study of T-cell reconstitution after alpha-beta-depleted transplantation in children (dated by TCRdb to 2016 to 2017). The library was prepared using PCR. The sequencer was an Illumina HiSeq 2500. To normalize quantification of the TCRbeta repertoire, the TCR libraries were built with molecular barcoding that relied on unique molecular identifiers. Using fastp trimming at Q25 and MiXCR clonotype assembly, TCRdb reanalyzed the public sequencing data and kept in-frame beta chains. Every entry covers one CDR3 protein and lists the most common genes and DNA from its rows. The sample table shows some 590,000 distinct CDR3 sequences, and roughly a tenth are seen once. The ten largest clones add up to 3.5% to 5% of the sample. This sample comprised PBMCs from the stem cell graft donor, obtained from the stem cell graft. These receptors all come from a human donor who donated a stem cell graft to a child with acute myeloid leukemia.

This clonotype turned up a few times. V is TRBV28 and J is TRBJ2-1; a weak D match, TRBD1 (5 bases). CDR1 MDHEN and CDR2 SYDVKM come from the germline V gene. This CDR3 contains 15 residues. V dropped 5 bases and J dropped 4 bases, with 15 bases sitting between them. CDR3 residues: CASSPPQQGYNEQFF. As DNA, the CDR3 is TGTGCCAGCAGTCCCCCCCAGCAGGGATACAATGAGCAGTTCTTC.

The rearrangement joins TRBV24-1 to TRBJ2-3; D is unclear. The CDR3 length is 16 residues. Trimming took off 0 bases at V and 2 bases at J, with 11 bases between the two ends. Germline V CDR1 and CDR2: KGHDR, SFDVKD. The CDR3 sequence is CATSDLRFGSTDTQYF. CDR3 bases: TGTGCCACCAGTGATTTGCGATTTGGATCCACAGATACGCAGTATTTT.

This clonotype was detected many times. The chain has TRBV28 and TRBJ2-7; TRBD2 might be the D (5 bases). V was shortened by 6 bases and J by 4 bases, with 16 bases between the two germline ends. Germline CDR1 MDHEN, CDR2 SYDVKM. The CDR3 is 14 amino acids. CDR3 loop: CASSPGGDSYEQYF. Here the CDR3 DNA reads TGTGCCAGCAGCCCCGGAGGAGATTCGTACGAGCAGTACTTC.

The chain is built from TRBV11-3 and TRBJ2-5; maybe TRBD2 (5 bases). V was trimmed by 2 bases and J by 9 bases, leaving 16 bases between them. The CDR3 loop spans 14 amino acids. Germline CDR1 and CDR2: SGHNT and YENEEA. CDR3 sequence (DNA): TGTGCCAGCAGCTTAACGGCGTCCTCCGGGGCCCAGTACTTC. This codes for CASSLTASSGAQYF.

The CDR3 region is CASSPSAGNQPQHF. CDR3 sequence (DNA): TGTGCCAGCAGCCCATCGGCGGGCAATCAGCCCCAGCATTTT. V and J are TRBV7-8 and TRBJ1-5; D is ambiguous. CDR3 length equals 14 residues. Germline V gene lookup returns CDR1 SGHVS and CDR2 FQNEAQ. Between the trimmed V and J ends, which lost 5 bases and 2 bases, there was a span of 10 bases.

The chain links TRBV20-1 to TRBJ1-5; D may be TRBD1 (5 bases). The V gene's germline CDR1 is DFQATT and CDR2 SNEGSKA (reference sequence). The CDR3 consists of 14 residues. The V gene lost 1 base and the J gene lost 5 bases, with 12 bases spanning the gap. This CDR3 reads CSARGWGGDQPQHF. DNA of the CDR3: TGCAGTGCTAGAGGCTGGGGGGGGGATCAGCCCCAGCATTTT.

This clonotype has only a few counts. The V call is TRBV20-1, the J call TRBJ1-3; D is undetermined. The CDR3 runs 12 residues. The germline V gene has CDR1 DFQATT and CDR2 SNEGSKA (reference sequence). Trimming left V 4 bases short and J 3 bases short, with 7 bases between. CDR3 amino acids: CSANTDGNTIYF. The CDR3 nucleotides read TGCAGTGCTAACACCGATGGAAACACCATATATTTT.

This clonotype was found a few times. The rearrangement uses TRBV20-1 and TRBJ1-6; D is uncertain. CDR1 DFQATT and CDR2 SNEGSKA come from the germline V gene (reference sequence). Deletions cut 6 bases from V and 3 bases from J, with 9 bases between. The CDR3 is 13 amino acids. CDR3 sequence (DNA): TGCAGTGCCGAAGCTGACTATAATTCACCCCTCCACTTT. This encodes CSAEADYNSPLHF.

The chain recombines TRBV28 with TRBJ2-5, with 9 bases that match TRBD1. The CDR3 extends over 16 amino acids. J gave up 6 bases and V 3 bases, and 11 bases lay outside the gene matches. Germline CDR1 is MDHEN and CDR2 is SYDVKM. CDR3 sequence reads: CASSFPPTGGAKTQYF. In nucleotides, the CDR3 is TGTGCCAGCAGTTTCCCTCCAACAGGGGGCGCGAAGACCCAGTACTTC.

V gene TRBV28 combines with J gene TRBJ2-5; 13 nucleotides match TRBD2. The V gene's germline CDR1 is MDHEN and CDR2 SYDVKM. V dropped 5 bases and J dropped 4; count of bases not matched to a gene: 16. The CDR3 sequence is 19 residues long. CDR3 sequence: CASSTPSTSGRMARETQYF. In nucleotides, the CDR3 is TGTGCCAGCAGTACCCCTTCGACTAGCGGGAGGATGGCCCGAGAGACCCAGTACTTC.

The chain employs TRBV7-2 and TRBJ2-1, with D unresolved. Deletions cut 8 bases from V and 2 bases from J, with 10 bases between. This CDR3 is built from 13 residues. Per germline, CDR1 SGHTA and CDR2 FQGNSA. In DNA, the CDR3 is TGTGCCAGCGCCAGCCGCCCCTACAATGAGCAGTTCTTC. This gives the protein CASASRPYNEQFF.

This clonotype was observed a few times. The rearrangement links TRBV12-3 or TRBV12-4 to TRBJ1-4; a possible D gene is TRBD1 (6 bases). Trimming shortened V by 10 bases and J by 7 bases, and 13 bases separated the two germline ends. The CDR3 covers 12 residues. The CDR3 coding sequence is TGTGCCACTCGGGGGGGGGCTGAAAAACTGTTTTTT. Protein product: CATRGGAEKLFF.

In its sample, this clonotype was seen a few times. The chain recombines TRBV6-5 with TRBJ2-3; no clear D gene. Germline assignment: CDR1 MNHEY and CDR2 SVGAGI. Trimming pared 2 bases from V and 1 base from J, leaving 13 bases between. This CDR3 is built from 16 residues. The CDR3 DNA follows: TGTGCCAGCAGTTACCGGATTTTAGGAGGCACAGATACGCAGTATTTT. It codes for CASSYRILGGTDTQYF.

This clonotype appeared many times. The chain uses TRBV28 and TRBJ2-2; tentatively, D is TRBD2 (6 bases). The length of the CDR3 is 15 residues. Germline V gives CDR1 MDHEN, CDR2 SYDVKM. The V end was cut by 3 bases, the J end by 0 bases, with 8 bases between. Here the CDR3 DNA reads TGTGCCAGCAGTTTTAGCGGTACGAACACCGGGGAGCTGTTTTTT. Protein sequence: CASSFSGTNTGELFF.

This clonotype was counted only a few times. The chain employs TRBV9 and TRBJ2-1; 12 positions agree with TRBD2. Germline V gives CDR1 SGDLS, CDR2 YYNGEE. Unmatched junction bases numbered 6, after V lost 2 bases and J lost 9 bases. This CDR3 has 15 amino acids. The CDR3 sequence: CASSVTSGSLGEQFF. In DNA form, the CDR3 reads TGTGCCAGCAGCGTGACTAGCGGGAGTTTAGGTGAGCAGTTCTTC.

This clonotype has ten or more counts. V and J are TRBV3-1 and TRBJ1-6, with 9 bases lining up with TRBD1. V shed 6 bases, J shed 6 bases, and the junction held 0 bases outside the gene matches. Germline V gene lookup returns CDR1 LGHDT and CDR2 YNNKEL (reference sequence). CDR3 size: 13 residues. The CDR3 nucleotides are TGTGCCAGCAGGGGACAGGGTAATTCACCCCTCCACTTT. Translated, it gives CASRGQGNSPLHF.

This clonotype has a handful of counts. This sequence joins TRBV20-1 and TRBJ2-2; 9 nucleotides line up with TRBD2. The CDR3 length is 17 residues. Germline assignment: CDR1 DFQATT and CDR2 SNEGSKA (reference sequence). V trimming: 3 bases; J trimming: 3 bases; junction bases outside the gene matches: 11. Here the CDR3 reads CSARESLAGIHTGELFF. The CDR3 region has the DNA TGCAGTGCTAGGGAATCCCTAGCGGGGATTCACACCGGGGAGCTGTTTTTT.

This clonotype was seen repeatedly, ten times or more. This chain uses TRBV12-3 or TRBV12-4 with TRBJ2-7, with 11 bases matching TRBD1. With 3 bases clipped from V and 7 bases from J, the junction kept 5 bases outside the gene matches. This CDR3 region has 14 residues. CDR3 DNA: TGTGCCAGCAGTTTGGGACAGGGGGTTGGAGAGCAGTACTTC. Translated: CASSLGQGVGEQYF.

This clonotype was observed many times. Compared with germline, one end of the junction differs, possibly owing to a read error. The chain has TRBV7-7 and TRBJ2-1, with a possible D match to TRBD2 (7 bases). Germline V lookup: CDR1 SSHAT, CDR2 FNYEAQ (reference sequence). The length of the CDR3 is 15 residues. The CDR3 DNA follows: TGTGCTAGCAGCTTCCTTCCCGGGGGGCACAATGAGCAGTTCTTC. Encoded protein: CASSFLPGGHNEQFF.

The gene calls are TRBV27 and TRBJ2-7, with 7 bases lining up with TRBD2. The trim removed 2 bases at V and 2 bases at J, leaving 3 bases unmatched. The length of the CDR3 is 14 residues. Germline V gene sequence: CDR1 MNHEY, CDR2 SMNVEV (reference sequence). CDR3 nucleotides: TGTGCCAGCAGTTTACTAGCGGCCCCCTACGAGCAGTACTTC. Protein product: CASSLLAAPYEQYF.

This clonotype turned up a few times. The chain combines TRBV27 with TRBJ2-5; no clear D gene. Germline loops: CDR1 MNHEY, CDR2 SMNVEV (reference sequence). With 5 bases removed from V and 2 bases from J, the gap between germline ends came to 9 bases. The CDR3 is 13 amino acids. The CDR3 sequence is CASSPSRQETQYF. CDR3 in DNA: TGTGCCAGCAGTCCTTCGCGACAAGAGACCCAGTACTTC.

The chain recombines TRBV4-3 with TRBJ2-1; TRBD2 agrees at 10 bases. In germline, CDR1 is LGHNA, CDR2 YSLEER. The CDR3 sequence is 16 residues long. J lost 5 bases, V lost 4 bases, and 8 bases had no gene match. The CDR3 DNA reads TGCGCCAGCAGCCCCAGTCTAGCGGGAGCTAACAATGAGCAGTTCTTC. It specifies CASSPSLAGANNEQFF.

V is TRBV7-9 and J is TRBJ2-7; D is possibly TRBD2 (6 bases). Germline-derived CDR1 and CDR2 are SEHNR and FQNEAQ (reference sequence). Trimming removed 5 bases from V and 6 bases from J, with 20 bases in between. The length of the CDR3 is 15 residues. The CDR3 DNA is TGTGCCAGCAGCCCTCGGGACTCCCCGCGGGGCGAGCAGTACTTC. Translation gives CASSPRDSPRGEQYF.

This clonotype has more than one count but fewer than ten. The V call is TRBV29-1, the J call TRBJ2-3; TRBD1 matches at 7 bases. V dropped 7 bases and J dropped 0; count of bases not matched to a gene: 4. CDR3 length equals 13 residues. CDR1 SQVTM and CDR2 ANQGSEA come from the germline V gene. In nucleotides, the CDR3 is TGCAGCGGGGGACAGCTTAGCACAGATACGCAGTATTTT. Translating it yields CSGGQLSTDTQYF.

This clonotype was seen only a few times. The rearrangement links TRBV20-1 to TRBJ2-7; TRBD2 agrees at 10 bases. V was clipped by 2 bases and J by 3 bases; unmatched bases: 10. The CDR3 totals 16 residues. Germline V gene sequence: CDR1 DFQATT, CDR2 SNEGSKA (reference sequence). As DNA, the CDR3 is TGCAGTGCTAGACCAAGGACTAGCGGCATCCTCTACGAGCAGTACTTC. It codes for CSARPRTSGILYEQYF.

The sample holds a few counts of this clonotype. The gene calls are TRBV15 and TRBJ2-7; 7 bases fit TRBD1. The CDR3 is 14 residues long. Germline assignment: CDR1 LNHNV and CDR2 YYDKDF (reference sequence). Trimming cost V 3 bases and J 3 bases; bases outside gene matches: 5. The CDR3 DNA is TGTGCCACCAGCAGGGGCCGGGACAGCTACGAGCAGTACTTC. Its translation: CATSRGRDSYEQYF.

The V call is TRBV20-1, the J call TRBJ2-3; D is perhaps TRBD1 or TRBD2 (6 bases each). Germline V lookup: CDR1 DFQATT, CDR2 SNEGSKA (reference sequence). The CDR3 loop spans 15 amino acids. V was shortened by 5 bases and J by 3 bases, with 18 bases between the two germline ends. The CDR3 loop reads CSADHSGRGTDTQYF. The CDR3 region has the DNA TGCAGTGCTGACCATAGCGGAAGGGGGACAGATACGCAGTATTTT.